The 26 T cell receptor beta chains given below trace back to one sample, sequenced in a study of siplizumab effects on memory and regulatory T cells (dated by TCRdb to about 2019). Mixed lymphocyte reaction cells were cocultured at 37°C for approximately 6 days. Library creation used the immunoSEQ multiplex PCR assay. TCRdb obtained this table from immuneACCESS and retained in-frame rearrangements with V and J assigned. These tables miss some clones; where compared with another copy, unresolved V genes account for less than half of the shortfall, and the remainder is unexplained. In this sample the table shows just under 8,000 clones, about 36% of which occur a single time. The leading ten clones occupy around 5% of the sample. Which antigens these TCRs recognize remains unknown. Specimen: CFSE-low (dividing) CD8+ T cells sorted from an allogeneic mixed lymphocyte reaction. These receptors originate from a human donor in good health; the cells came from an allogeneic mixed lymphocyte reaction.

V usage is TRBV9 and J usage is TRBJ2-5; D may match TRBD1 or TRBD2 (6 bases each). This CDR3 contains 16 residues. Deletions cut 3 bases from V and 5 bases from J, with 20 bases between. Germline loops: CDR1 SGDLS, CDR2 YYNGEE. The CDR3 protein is CASSAKDSGLGETQYF. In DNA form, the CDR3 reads TGTGCCAGCAGCGCCAAGGACAGCGGGCTAGGGGAGACCCAGTACTTC.

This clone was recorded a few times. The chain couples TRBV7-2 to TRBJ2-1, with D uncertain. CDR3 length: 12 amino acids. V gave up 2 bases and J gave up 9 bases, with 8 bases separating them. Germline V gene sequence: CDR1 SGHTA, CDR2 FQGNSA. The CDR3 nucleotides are TGTGCCAGCAGCTTACCGGGTCCTGAGCAGTTCTTC. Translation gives CASSLPGPEQFF.

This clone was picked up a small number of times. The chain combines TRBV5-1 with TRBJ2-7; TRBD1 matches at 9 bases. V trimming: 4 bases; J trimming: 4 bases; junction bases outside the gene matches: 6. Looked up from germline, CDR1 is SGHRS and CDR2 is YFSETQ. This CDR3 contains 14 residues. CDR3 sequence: CASSPGTGSYEQYF. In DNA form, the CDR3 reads TGCGCCAGCAGCCCCGGGACAGGGTCGTACGAGCAGTACTTC.

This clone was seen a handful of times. The CDR3 loop is CASSLEAGGYEQYF. CDR3 DNA sequence: TGTGCCAGCAGCTTAGAGGCGGGAGGGTACGAGCAGTACTTC. This chain connects TRBV7-4 to TRBJ2-7, with 9 bases fitting TRBD2. After removal of 1 base from V and 4 bases from J, the junction contained 2 bases not matched to a gene. The CDR3 spans 14 residues. Germline V gene sequence: CDR1 SGHVT, CDR2 SQSDAQ.

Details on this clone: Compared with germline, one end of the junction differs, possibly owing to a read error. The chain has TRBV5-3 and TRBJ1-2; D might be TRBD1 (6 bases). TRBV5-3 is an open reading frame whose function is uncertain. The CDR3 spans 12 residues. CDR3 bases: TGTGCCAGCAGCTTGGGGGCGCTTGGCTACACCTTC. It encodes CASSLGALGYTF.

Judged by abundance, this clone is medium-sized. This CDR3 is CASSSSLTSQPQHF. CDR3 nucleotide sequence: TGTGCCAGCAGCTCCTCCCTAACGAGTCAGCCCCAGCATTTT. The chain is built from TRBV6-5 and TRBJ1-5; D call uncertain. V lost 6 bases and J 6 bases, leaving 15 bases between the germline ends. CDR3 length: 14 residues. Germline loops: CDR1 MNHEY, CDR2 SVGAGI.

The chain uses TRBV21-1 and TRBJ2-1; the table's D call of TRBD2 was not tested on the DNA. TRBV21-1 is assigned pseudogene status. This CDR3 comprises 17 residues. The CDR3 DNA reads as TGTGCCAGCAGAGTTAGTTTAGCTACACCATCCGACAATGAGCAGTTCTTC. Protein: CASRVSLATPSDNEQFF.

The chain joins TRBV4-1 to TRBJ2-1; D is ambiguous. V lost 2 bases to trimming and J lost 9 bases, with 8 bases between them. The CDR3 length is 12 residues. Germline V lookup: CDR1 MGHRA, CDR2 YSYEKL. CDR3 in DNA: TGCGCCAGCAGCCAATTTGGGGTTGAGCAGTTCTTC. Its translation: CASSQFGVEQFF.

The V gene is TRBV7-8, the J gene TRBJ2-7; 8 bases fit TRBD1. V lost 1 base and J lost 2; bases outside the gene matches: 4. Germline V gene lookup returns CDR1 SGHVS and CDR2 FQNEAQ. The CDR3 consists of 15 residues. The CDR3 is CASSLDDRGAYEQYF. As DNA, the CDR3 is TGTGCCAGCAGCTTAGACGACAGGGGAGCCTACGAGCAGTACTTC.

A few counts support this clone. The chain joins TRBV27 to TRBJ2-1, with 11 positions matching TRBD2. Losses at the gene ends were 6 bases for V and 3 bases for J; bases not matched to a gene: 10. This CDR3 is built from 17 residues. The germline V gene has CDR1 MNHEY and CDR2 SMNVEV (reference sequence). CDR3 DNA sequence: TGTGCCAGCAGCCCGAACAGACTAGCGGGAATCTACAATGAGCAGTTCTTC. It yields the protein CASSPNRLAGIYNEQFF.

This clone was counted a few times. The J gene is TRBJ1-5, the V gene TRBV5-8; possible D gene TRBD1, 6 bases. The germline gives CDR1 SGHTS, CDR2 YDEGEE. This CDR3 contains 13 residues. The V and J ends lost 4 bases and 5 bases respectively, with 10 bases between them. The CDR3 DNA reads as TGTGCCAGCAGCCTCCAGGGGTATCAGCCCCAGCATTTT. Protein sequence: CASSLQGYQPQHF.

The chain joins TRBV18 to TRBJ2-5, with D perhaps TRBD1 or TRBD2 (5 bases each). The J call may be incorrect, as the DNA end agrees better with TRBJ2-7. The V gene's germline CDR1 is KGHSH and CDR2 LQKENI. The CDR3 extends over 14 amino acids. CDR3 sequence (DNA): TGTGCCAGCTCACCATCTGATGAGGGGTACGAGCAGTACTTC. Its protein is CASSPSDEGYEQYF.

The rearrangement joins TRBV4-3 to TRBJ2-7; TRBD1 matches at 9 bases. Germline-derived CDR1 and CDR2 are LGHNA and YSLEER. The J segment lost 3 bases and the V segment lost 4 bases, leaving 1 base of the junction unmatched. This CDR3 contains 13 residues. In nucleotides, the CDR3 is TGCGCCAGCAGCCTGGGACAGGGCTACGAGCAGTACTTC. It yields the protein CASSLGQGYEQYF.

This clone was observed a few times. The CDR3 region has the DNA TGCGCCAGCAGCCAAGAAGGGGGACAGGGGCCCCTTAACATCCAGTACTTC. Translating gives CASSQEGGQGPLNIQYF. V usage is TRBV4-3 and J usage is TRBJ2-5; 10 bases agree with TRBD1. Germline CDR1 reads LGHNA; CDR2 reads YSLEER. With V trimmed by 0 bases and J by 10 bases, 14 bases remained unmatched. The CDR3 totals 17 residues.

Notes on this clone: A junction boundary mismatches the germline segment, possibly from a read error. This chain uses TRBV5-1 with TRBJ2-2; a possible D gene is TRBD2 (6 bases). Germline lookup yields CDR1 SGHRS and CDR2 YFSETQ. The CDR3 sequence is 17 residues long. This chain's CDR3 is CASRIILTSWRPQGAVF. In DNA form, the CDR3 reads TGCGCCAGCAGAATCATCCTAACTAGCTGGAGGCCCCAGGGAGCTGTTTTT.

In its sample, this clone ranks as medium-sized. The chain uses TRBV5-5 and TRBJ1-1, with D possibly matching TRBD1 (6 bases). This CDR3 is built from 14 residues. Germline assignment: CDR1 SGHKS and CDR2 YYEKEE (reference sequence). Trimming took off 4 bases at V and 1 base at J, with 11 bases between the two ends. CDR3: CASSPGGGNTEAFF. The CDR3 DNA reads TGTGCCAGCAGCCCGGGAGGGGGGAACACTGAAGCTTTCTTT.

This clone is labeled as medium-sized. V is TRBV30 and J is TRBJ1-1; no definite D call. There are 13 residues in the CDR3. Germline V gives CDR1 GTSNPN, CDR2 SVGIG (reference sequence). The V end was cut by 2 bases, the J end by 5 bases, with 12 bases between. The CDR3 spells CAWSPMAGTEAFF. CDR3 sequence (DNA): TGTGCCTGGAGTCCCATGGCAGGAACTGAAGCTTTCTTT.

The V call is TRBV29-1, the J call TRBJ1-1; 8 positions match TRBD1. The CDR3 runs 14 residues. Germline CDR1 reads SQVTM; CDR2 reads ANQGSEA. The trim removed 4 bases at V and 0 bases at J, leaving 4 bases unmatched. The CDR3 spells CSVGGQGMNTEAFF. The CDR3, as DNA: TGCAGCGTTGGAGGACAGGGAATGAACACTGAAGCTTTCTTT.

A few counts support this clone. The CDR3 sequence is CASSPLAGNTIYF. The CDR3 DNA follows: TGTGCCAGCAGCCCTCTGGCTGGAAACACCATATATTTT. This chain uses TRBV7-6 with TRBJ1-3; no clear D. V dropped 5 bases and J dropped 2 bases, with 7 bases sitting between them. Germline CDR1 reads SGHVS; CDR2 reads FNYEAQ. CDR3 length: 13 amino acids. The complete variable domain, with remaining parts taken from reference TRBV7-6 and TRBJ1-3, reads GAGVSQSPRYKVTKRGQDVALRCDPISGHVSLYWYRQALGQGPEFLTYFNYEAQQDKSGLPNDRFSAERPEGSISTLTIQRTEQRDSAMYRCASSPLAGNTIYFGEGSWLTVV.

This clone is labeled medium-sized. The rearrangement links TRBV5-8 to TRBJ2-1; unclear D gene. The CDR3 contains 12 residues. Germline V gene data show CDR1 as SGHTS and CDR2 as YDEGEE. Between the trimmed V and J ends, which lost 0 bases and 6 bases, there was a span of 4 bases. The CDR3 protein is CASSLVRNEQFF. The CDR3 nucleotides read TGTGCCAGCAGCTTGGTCCGCAATGAGCAGTTCTTC.

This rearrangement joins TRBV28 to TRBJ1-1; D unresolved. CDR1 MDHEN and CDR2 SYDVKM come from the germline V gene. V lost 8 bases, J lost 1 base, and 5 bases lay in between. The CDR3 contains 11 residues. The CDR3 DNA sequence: TGTGCCAGCGCGGAGAACACTGAAGCTTTCTTT. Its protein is CASAENTEAFF.

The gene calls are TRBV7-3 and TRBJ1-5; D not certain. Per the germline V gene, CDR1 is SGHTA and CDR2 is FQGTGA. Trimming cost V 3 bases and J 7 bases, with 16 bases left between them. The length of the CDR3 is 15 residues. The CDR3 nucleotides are TGTGCCAGCAGCTTGTGGGAGAGTACCTACCAGCCCCAGCATTTT. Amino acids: CASSLWESTYQPQHF.

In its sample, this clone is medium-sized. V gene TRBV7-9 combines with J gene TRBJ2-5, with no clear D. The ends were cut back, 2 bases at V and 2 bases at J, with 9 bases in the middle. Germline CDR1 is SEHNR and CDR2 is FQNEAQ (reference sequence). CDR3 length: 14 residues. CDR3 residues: CASSLRVGQETQYF. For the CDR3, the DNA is TGTGCCAGCAGCTTAAGGGTAGGGCAAGAGACCCAGTACTTC.

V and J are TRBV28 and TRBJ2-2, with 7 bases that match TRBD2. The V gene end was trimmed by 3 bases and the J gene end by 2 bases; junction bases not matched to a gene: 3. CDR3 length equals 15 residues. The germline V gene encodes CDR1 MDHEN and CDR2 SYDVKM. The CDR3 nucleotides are TGTGCCAGCAGTTTCGGGGGGTACAACACCGGGGAGCTGTTTTTT. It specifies CASSFGGYNTGELFF.

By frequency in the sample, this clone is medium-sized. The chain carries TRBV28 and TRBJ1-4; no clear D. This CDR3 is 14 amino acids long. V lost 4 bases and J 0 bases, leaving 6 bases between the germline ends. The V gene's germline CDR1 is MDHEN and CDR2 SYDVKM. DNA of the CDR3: TGTGCCAGCAGTTCGGTAGCAACTAATGAAAAACTGTTTTTT. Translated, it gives CASSSVATNEKLFF.

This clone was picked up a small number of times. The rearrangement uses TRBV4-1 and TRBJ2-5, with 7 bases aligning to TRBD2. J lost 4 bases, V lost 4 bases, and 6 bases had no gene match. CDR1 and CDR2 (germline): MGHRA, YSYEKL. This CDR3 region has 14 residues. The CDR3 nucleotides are TGCGCCAGCAGCCCCCGACTAGCTCCAGAGACCCAGTACTTC. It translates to CASSPRLAPETQYF.